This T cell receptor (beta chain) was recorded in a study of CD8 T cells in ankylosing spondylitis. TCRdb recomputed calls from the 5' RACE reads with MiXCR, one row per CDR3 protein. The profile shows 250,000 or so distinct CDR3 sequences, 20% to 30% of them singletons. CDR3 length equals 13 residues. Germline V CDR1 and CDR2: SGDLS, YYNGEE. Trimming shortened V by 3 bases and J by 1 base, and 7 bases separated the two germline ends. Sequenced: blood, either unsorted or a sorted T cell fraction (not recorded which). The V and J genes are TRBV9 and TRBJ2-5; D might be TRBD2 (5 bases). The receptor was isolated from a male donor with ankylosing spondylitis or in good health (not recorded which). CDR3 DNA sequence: TGTGCCAGCAGCGGGACTCCCCAAGAGACCCAGTACTTC. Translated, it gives CASSGTPQETQYF.